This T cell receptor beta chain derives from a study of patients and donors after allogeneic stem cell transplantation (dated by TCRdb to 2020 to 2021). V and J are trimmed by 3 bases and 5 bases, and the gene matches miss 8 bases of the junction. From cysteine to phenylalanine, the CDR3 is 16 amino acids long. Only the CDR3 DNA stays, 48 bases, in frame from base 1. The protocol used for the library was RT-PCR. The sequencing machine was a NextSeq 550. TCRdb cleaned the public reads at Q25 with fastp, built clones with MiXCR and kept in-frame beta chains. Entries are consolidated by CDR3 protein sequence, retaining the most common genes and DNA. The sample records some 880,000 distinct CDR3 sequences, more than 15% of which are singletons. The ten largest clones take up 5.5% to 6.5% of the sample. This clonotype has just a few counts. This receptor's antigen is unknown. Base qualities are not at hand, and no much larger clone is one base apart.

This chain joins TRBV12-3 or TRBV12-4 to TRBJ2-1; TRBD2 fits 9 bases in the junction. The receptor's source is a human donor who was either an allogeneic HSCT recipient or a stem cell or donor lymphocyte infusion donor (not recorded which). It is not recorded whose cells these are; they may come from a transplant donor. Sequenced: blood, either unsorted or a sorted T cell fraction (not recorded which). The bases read TGTGCCAGCAGTTTCGCTAGCGGGGCGTTTGACAATGAGCAGTTCTTC. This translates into CASSFASGAFDNEQFF.